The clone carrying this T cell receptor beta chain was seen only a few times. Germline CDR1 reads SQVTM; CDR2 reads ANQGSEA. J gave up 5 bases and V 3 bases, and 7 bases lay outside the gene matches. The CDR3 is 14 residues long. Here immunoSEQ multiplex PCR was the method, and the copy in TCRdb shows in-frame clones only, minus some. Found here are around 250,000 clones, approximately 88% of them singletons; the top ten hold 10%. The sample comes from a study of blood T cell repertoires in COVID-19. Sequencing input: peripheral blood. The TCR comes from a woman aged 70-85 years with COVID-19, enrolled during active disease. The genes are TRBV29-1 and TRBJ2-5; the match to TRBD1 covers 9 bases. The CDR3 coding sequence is TGCAGCGTTGACCCGGGACAGGGTGGGGAGACCCAGTACTTC. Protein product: CSVDPGQGGETQYF.